Included here is one T cell receptor (beta chain) sequence, with context. Random hexamers primed reverse transcription of about 0.45 to 1 ug RNA. TCRdb re-called the immunoSEQ multiplex PCR reads with MiXCR, one entry per CDR3 protein. Seen here are 150,000 or so distinct CDR3 sequences, 90% to 95% observed once, and the top ten hold 0.15% to 0.2%. Germline-derived CDR1 and CDR2 are SNHLY and FYNNEI. CDR3 size: 13 residues. Trimming took off 7 bases at V and 0 bases at J, with 9 bases between the two ends. This sample was included in a study of CD8 T cells in Susac syndrome. This TCR was sampled from a human donor with Susac syndrome. The sample taken for sequencing was CD4+ T cells from PBMCs. The chain is built from TRBV2 and TRBJ1-2; no reliable D call. The CDR3 reads CASIAGANYGYTF. In nucleotides, the CDR3 is TGTGCCAGCATAGCGGGTGCTAACTATGGCTACACCTTC.